This T cell receptor (beta chain) came from a study of metastatic and nonmetastatic thyroid tumors. Study as a whole: The comparison covered peripheral blood and tumor or nodule tissue in malignant and benign thyroid patients.

Methods used by the authors: The study took CDR3 differences across clinicopathological groups and made a distant-metastasis classifier for papillary thyroid cancer from them. TCRdb ran MiXCR on the PCR reads. The authors' filters were not applied to this entry. The table includes some 54,000 clones, under 20% detected once. Study-level findings and limits: TCR beta diversity was reportedly significantly higher in malignant thyroid tumors than benign nodules, in blood and tumor.

None of the patients had undergone any treatment ahead of thyroid surgery. In its sample, this clone was seen many times. Antigen: not known. Sequencing input: blood. The source is a female donor with papillary thyroid cancer or a benign thyroid nodule (not recorded which). Some clones in this sample may be carry-over from other donors' samples.

CDR3: CASSQGVGTEAFF. In nucleotides, the CDR3 is TGTGCCAGCAGCCAAGGGGTTGGCACTGAAGCTTTCTTT. The genes are TRBV4-2 and TRBJ1-1; no reliable D call. The CDR3 runs to 13 residues. Germline CDR1 LGHNA, CDR2 YNFKEQ. Trimming took off 1 base at V and 4 bases at J, with 7 bases between the two ends.